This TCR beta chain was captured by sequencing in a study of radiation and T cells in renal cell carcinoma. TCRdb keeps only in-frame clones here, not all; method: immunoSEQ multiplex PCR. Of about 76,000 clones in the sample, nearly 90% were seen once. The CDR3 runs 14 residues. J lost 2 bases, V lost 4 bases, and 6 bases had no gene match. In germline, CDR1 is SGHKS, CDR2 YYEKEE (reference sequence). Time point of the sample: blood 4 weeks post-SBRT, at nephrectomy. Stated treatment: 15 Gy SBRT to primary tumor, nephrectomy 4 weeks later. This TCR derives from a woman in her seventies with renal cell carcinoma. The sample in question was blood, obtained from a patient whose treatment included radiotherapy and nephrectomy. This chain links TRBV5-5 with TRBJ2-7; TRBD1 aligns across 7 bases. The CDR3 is CASSVGTVTYEQYF. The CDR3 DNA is TGTGCCAGCAGCGTCGGGACAGTTACCTACGAGCAGTACTTC.